These 24 T cell receptor beta chains originate from one sample sequenced in a study of CD8 T cells in ankylosing spondylitis. Via MiXCR, TCRdb re-called the 5' RACE reads, giving one row per CDR3 protein. The sample includes 120,000 to 150,000 distinct CDR3 sequences, roughly 8.4% of them seen just once. Sequenced material: synovial fluid, either unsorted or a sorted T cell fraction (not recorded which). The receptor set was obtained from a male donor with ankylosing spondylitis.

The chain carries TRBV2 and TRBJ2-3; D might be TRBD2 (6 bases). The V end lost 0 bases, the J end lost 9 bases, and 10 bases lay between the germline ends. The CDR3 runs to 13 residues. Germline V lookup: CDR1 SNHLY, CDR2 FYNNEI. In DNA form, the CDR3 reads TGTGCCAGCAGTGAAGCCAACGGGGGAACGCAGTATTTT. The encoded protein is CASSEANGGTQYF.

This chain links TRBV5-1 with TRBJ2-7; D unclear. The germline V gene has CDR1 SGHRS and CDR2 YFSETQ. Trimming shortened V by 0 bases and J by 2 bases, and 12 bases separated the two germline ends. This CDR3 region has 15 residues. The CDR3 DNA is TGCGCCAGCAGCTTGGGGCCCACTGAAGCCTACGAGCAGTACTTC. This codes for CASSLGPTEAYEQYF. Using reference TRBV5-1 and TRBJ2-7 for the parts outside the CDR3, the full variable domain is KAGVTQTPRYLIKTRGQQVTLSCSPISGHRSVSWYQQTPGQGLQFLFEYFSETQRNKGNFPGRFSGRQFSNSRSEMNVSTLELGDSALYLCASSLGPTEAYEQYFGPGTRLTVT.

At least ten counts were recorded for this clonotype. This chain connects TRBV7-2 to TRBJ1-5, with D perhaps matching TRBD1 (6 bases). This CDR3 has 14 amino acids. Germline V lookup: CDR1 SGHTA, CDR2 FQGNSA. V lost 4 bases, J lost 3 bases, and 10 bases lay in between. The CDR3, as DNA: TGTGCCAGCAGCTCCCAGGGGTTCAATCAGCCCCAGCATTTT. Translating gives CASSSQGFNQPQHF.

Turning to this clonotype: Given a much more abundant clone one base away, this may be a read error. V and J are TRBV12-3 or TRBV12-4 and TRBJ1-1; TRBD1 aligns across 11 bases. The length of the CDR3 is 15 residues. Here the CDR3 DNA reads TGTGCCAGCAGTCTACAACGGACAGGGGGCTTTGGTGCTTACTTT. Its protein is CASSLQRTGGFGAYF.

This clonotype was picked up a small number of times. The chain has TRBV18 and TRBJ2-4; no firm D call. CDR3 length: 16 residues. Trimming cost V 0 bases and J 0 bases, with 9 bases left between them. The V gene's germline CDR1 is KGHSH and CDR2 LQKENI. The CDR3 DNA reads as TGTGCCAGCTCACCACCGAAAACACTAGCCAAAAACATTCAGTACTTC. This encodes CASSPPKTLAKNIQYF.

Many counts were recorded for this clonotype. This sequence joins TRBV11-2 and TRBJ2-5; D call uncertain. Germline V gene sequence: CDR1 SGHAT, CDR2 FQNNGV. Trimming removed 3 bases from V and 0 bases from J, with 5 bases in between. The CDR3 totals 13 residues. CDR3 in DNA: TGTGCCAGCAGCTTTAGCCACCAAGAGACCCAGTACTTC. Its translation is CASSFSHQETQYF.

In DNA form, the CDR3 reads TGTGCCAGCAGTCCCCGGTACGGCTACACCTTC. Protein: CASSPRYGYTF. This chain joins TRBV2 and TRBJ1-2; D remains ambiguous. CDR1 is SNHLY, CDR2 FYNNEI, per germline. This CDR3 is built from 11 residues. The germline V and J ends were trimmed by 5 bases and 8 bases, with 9 bases remaining between them.

This clonotype was detected many times. The rearrangement joins TRBV2 to TRBJ2-1; D unclear. V gave up 9 bases and J gave up 2 bases, with 8 bases separating them. Germline V gene data show CDR1 as SNHLY and CDR2 as FYNNEI. The CDR3 is made up of 12 amino acids. This chain's CDR3 is CARGGTYNEQFF. The CDR3 DNA is TGTGCCAGGGGCGGAACCTACAATGAGCAGTTCTTC.

J is TRBJ2-7 and V is TRBV7-2; D may be TRBD2 (5 bases). This CDR3 is 11 amino acids long. Germline V gives CDR1 SGHTA, CDR2 FQGNSA. V was clipped by 7 bases and J by 4 bases, with 8 bases between them. Written as DNA, the CDR3 is TGTGCCAGCACCCGAGGGTACGAGCAGTACTTC. Translated, it gives CASTRGYEQYF.

The chain joins TRBV29-1 to TRBJ1-1; D gene ambiguous. Germline assignment: CDR1 SQVTM and CDR2 ANQGSEA. The CDR3 sequence is 13 residues long. Trimming removed 5 bases at V and 6 bases at J, with 16 bases between. Here the CDR3 reads CSVRRLSMAEAFF. The DNA for the CDR3 is TGCAGCGTTCGTAGACTCAGTATGGCTGAAGCTTTCTTT.

This clonotype was counted between two and nine times. This chain links TRBV6-2 or TRBV6-3 with TRBJ2-3, with a weak D call TRBD2 (6 bases). The CDR3 is made up of 15 amino acids. The V and J ends lost 4 bases and 4 bases respectively, with 15 bases between them. Germline V gene lookup returns CDR1 MNHEY and CDR2 SVGEGT. The chain's CDR3 is CASSLGGEASDTQYF. DNA for the CDR3: TGTGCCAGCAGTTTGGGGGGAGAGGCCTCAGATACGCAGTATTTT.

The genes are TRBV6-1 and TRBJ2-7, with D hard to call. CDR1 is MNHNS, CDR2 SASEGT, per germline. This CDR3 region has 13 residues. V lost 6 bases and J 4 bases, leaving 13 bases between the germline ends. The CDR3 sequence: CASSLGRIYEQYF. CDR3 in DNA: TGTGCCAGCAGCCTTGGACGGATATACGAGCAGTACTTC.

The rearrangement joins TRBV4-3 to TRBJ2-3, with TRBD2 matching over 9 bases. Losses at the gene ends were 2 bases for V and 3 bases for J; bases not matched to a gene: 3. Germline V gene lookup returns CDR1 LGHNA and CDR2 YSLEER. The CDR3 runs to 15 residues. The CDR3 DNA reads as TGCGCCAGCAGCCAAAGCGGGGGGCGGACAGATACGCAGTATTTT. Translated: CASSQSGGRTDTQYF.

This clonotype came up many times. V and J are TRBV20-1 and TRBJ1-1; D uncertain. V was shortened by 1 base and J by 0 bases, with 15 bases between the two germline ends. This CDR3 comprises 16 residues. From germline, CDR1 is DFQATT and CDR2 SNEGSKA (reference sequence). The CDR3 region has the DNA TGCAGTGCTAGAGTGCCAGGAGGAGGTGTGAACACTGAAGCTTTCTTT. It is translated as CSARVPGGGVNTEAFF.

The chain combines TRBV20-1 with TRBJ2-1; possibly TRBD2 for D (6 bases). The CDR3 extends over 13 amino acids. V was cut by 4 bases and J by 3 bases, with 10 bases left in between. Germline V gene data show CDR1 as DFQATT and CDR2 as SNEGSKA (reference sequence). The CDR3 DNA follows: TGCAGTGCTACCTGGCGGGACTACAATGAGCAGTTCTTC. Translating gives CSATWRDYNEQFF.

This clonotype appeared a few times. The DNA is omitted, as the CDR3 cannot be located on it reliably, and the CDR3 follows TCRdb's listing. This sequence joins TRBV28 and TRBJ2-7; TRBD1 reflects the table's D call only, with no check against the DNA. Looked up from germline, CDR1 is MDHEN and CDR2 is SYDVKM. The CDR3 sequence runs 15 residues, both termini included. The CDR3 here is CASSSSGQGASEQYF.

This clonotype appeared many times. The chain has TRBV6-1 and TRBJ1-5; D unclear. V was pared by 3 bases and J by 6 bases, with 6 bases between. This CDR3 region has 12 residues. Germline V gene data show CDR1 as MNHNS and CDR2 as SASEGT. For the CDR3, the DNA is TGTGCCAGCAGTGACGGCAGTCAGCCCCAGCATTTT. As protein: CASSDGSQPQHF.

This clonotype came up many times. The chain recombines TRBV6-5 with TRBJ1-2; D is perhaps TRBD1 (5 bases). Trimming shortened V by 0 bases and J by 4 bases, and 15 bases separated the two germline ends. Germline-derived CDR1 and CDR2 are MNHEY and SVGAGI. The CDR3 has 16 amino acids. The CDR3 protein is CASSYSTPGIPYGYTF. CDR3 in DNA: TGTGCCAGCAGTTACTCGACTCCAGGGATTCCCTATGGCTACACCTTC.

There are many counts of this clonotype. A junction boundary mismatches the germline segment, possibly from a read error. The CDR3 DNA reads as TGTGCCACCAGCTGGGACGGGCATGGCTACACCTTC. This encodes CATSWDGHGYTF. V and J are TRBV11-1 and TRBJ1-2; maybe TRBD1 (5 bases). There are 12 residues in the CDR3. Germline-derived CDR1 and CDR2 are SGHAT and FQDESV (reference sequence).

In this sample, this clonotype turned up a few times. J is TRBJ2-7 and V is TRBV6-1; tentative D call: TRBD1 (5 bases). The V gene's germline CDR1 is MNHNS and CDR2 SASEGT. The ends were cut back, 6 bases at V and 7 bases at J, with 13 bases in the middle. The CDR3 is 12 residues long. CDR3 DNA: TGTGCCAGCAGATACAGGACCCAGGAGCAGTACTTC. Translating it yields CASRYRTQEQYF.

This clonotype was seen many times. V is TRBV10-3 and J is TRBJ1-1, with D perhaps matching TRBD1 (5 bases). CDR1 ENHRY and CDR2 SYGVKD come from the germline V gene. The CDR3 is 16 amino acids. The V and J ends lost 3 bases and 6 bases respectively, with 20 bases between them. CDR3 in DNA: TGTGCCATCAGTGAAAATAAGGGAGGGACGAGGTCTGAAGCTTTCTTT. It codes for CAISENKGGTRSEAFF.

The chain uses TRBV4-3 and TRBJ1-1; D not resolved. The CDR3 contains 19 residues. The V and J ends lost 4 bases and 0 bases respectively, with 24 bases between them. Germline V gene lookup returns CDR1 LGHNA and CDR2 YSLEER. The CDR3 DNA is TGCGCCAGCAGCCCTTCCTATTATGCGGGTCTTGGGATGAACACTGAAGCTTTCTTT. Translating gives CASSPSYYAGLGMNTEAFF.

V gene TRBV28 combines with J gene TRBJ1-2; possibly TRBD1 for D (5 bases). CDR3 length equals 15 residues. The germline V gene encodes CDR1 MDHEN and CDR2 SYDVKM. V was pared by 2 bases and J by 3 bases, with 13 bases between. In DNA, the CDR3 is TGTGCCAGCAGTTTAGCGCTGGACATCTACTATGGCTACACCTTC. This translates into CASSLALDIYYGYTF.

There are many counts of this clonotype. The chain carries TRBV18 and TRBJ2-3; D gene uncertain. V was clipped by 2 bases and J by 0 bases, with 9 bases between them. The CDR3 extends over 15 amino acids. Per germline, CDR1 KGHSH and CDR2 LQKENI. The CDR3: CASSPAVRSTDTQYF. CDR3 sequence (DNA): TGTGCCAGCTCACCAGCCGTACGCAGCACAGATACGCAGTATTTT.